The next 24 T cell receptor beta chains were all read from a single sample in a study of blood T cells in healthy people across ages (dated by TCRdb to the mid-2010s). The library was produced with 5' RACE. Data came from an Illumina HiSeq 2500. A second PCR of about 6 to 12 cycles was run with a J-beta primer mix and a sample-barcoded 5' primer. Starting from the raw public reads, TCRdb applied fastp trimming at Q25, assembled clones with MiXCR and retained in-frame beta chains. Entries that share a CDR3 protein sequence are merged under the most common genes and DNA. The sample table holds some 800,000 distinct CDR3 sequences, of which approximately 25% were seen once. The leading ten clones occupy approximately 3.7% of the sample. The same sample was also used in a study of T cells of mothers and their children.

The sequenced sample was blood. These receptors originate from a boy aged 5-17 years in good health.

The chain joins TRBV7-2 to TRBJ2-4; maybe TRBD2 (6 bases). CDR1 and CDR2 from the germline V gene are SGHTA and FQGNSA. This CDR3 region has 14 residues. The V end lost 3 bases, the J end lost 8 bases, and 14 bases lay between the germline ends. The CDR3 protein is CASSFGSWDYIQYF. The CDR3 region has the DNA TGTGCCAGCAGCTTTGGTAGCTGGGACTACATTCAGTACTTC.

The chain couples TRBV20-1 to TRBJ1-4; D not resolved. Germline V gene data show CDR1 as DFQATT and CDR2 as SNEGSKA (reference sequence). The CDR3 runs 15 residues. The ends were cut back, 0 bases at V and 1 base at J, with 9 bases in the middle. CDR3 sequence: CSARDREGTNEKLFF. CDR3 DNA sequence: TGCAGTGCTAGAGATCGGGAAGGAACTAATGAAAAACTGTTTTTT.

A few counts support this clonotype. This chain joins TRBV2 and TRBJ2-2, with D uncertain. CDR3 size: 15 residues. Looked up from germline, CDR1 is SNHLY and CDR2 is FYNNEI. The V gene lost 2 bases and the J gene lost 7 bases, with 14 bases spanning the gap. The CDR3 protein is CASSENRKGVGELFF. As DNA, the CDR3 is TGTGCCAGCAGTGAAAACCGCAAAGGAGTCGGGGAGCTGTTTTTT.

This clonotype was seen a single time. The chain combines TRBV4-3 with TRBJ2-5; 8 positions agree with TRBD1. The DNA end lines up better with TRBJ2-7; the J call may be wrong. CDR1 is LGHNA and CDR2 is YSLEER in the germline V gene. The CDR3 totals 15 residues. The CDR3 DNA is TGCGCCAGCAGCCAAGATCCCAGGGGGCTATACGAGCAGTACTTC. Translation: CASSQDPRGLYEQYF.

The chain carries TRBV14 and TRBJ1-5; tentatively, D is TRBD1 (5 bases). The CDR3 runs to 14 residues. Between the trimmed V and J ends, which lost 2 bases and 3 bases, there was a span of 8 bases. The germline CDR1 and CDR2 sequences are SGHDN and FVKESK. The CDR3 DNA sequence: TGTGCCAGCAGCCAACAGGGAAACAATCAGCCCCAGCATTTT. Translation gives CASSQQGNNQPQHF. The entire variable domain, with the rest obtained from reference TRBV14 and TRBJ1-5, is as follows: EAGVTQFPSHSVIEKGQTVTLRCDPISGHDNLYWYRRVMGKEIKFLLHFVKESKQDESGMPNNRFLAERTGGTYSTLKVQPAELEDSGVYFCASSQQGNNQPQHFGDGTRLSIL.

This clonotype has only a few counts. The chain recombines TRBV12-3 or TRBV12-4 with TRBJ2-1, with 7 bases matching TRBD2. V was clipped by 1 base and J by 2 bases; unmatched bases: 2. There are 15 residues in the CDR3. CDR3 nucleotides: TGTGCCAGCAGTTTAGGGGGACTACCCTACAATGAGCAGTTCTTC. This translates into CASSLGGLPYNEQFF.

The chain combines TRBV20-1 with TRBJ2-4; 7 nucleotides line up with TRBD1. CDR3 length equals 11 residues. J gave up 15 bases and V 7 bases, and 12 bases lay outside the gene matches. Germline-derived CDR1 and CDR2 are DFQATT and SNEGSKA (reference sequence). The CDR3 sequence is CSVQQGNVRYF. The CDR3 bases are TGCAGTGTCCAACAGGGGAACGTTCGGTACTTC.

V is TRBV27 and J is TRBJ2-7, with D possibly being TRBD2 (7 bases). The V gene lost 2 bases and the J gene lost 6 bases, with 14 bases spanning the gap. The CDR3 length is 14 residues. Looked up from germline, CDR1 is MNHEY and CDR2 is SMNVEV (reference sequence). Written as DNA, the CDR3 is TGTGCCAGCAGTTTAACCCCTGGGGGGGCCGAGCAGTACTTC. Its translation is CASSLTPGGAEQYF.

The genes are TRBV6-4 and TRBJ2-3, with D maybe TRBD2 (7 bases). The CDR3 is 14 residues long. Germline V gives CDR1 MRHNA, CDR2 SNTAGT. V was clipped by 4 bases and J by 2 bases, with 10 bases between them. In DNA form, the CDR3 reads TGTGCCAGCAGTGGAGGGGGGGACACAGATACGCAGTATTTT. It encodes CASSGGGDTDTQYF.

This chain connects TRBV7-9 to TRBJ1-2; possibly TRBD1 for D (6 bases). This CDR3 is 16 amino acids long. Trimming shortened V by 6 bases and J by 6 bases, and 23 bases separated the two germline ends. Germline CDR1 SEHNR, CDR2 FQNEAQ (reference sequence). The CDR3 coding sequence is TGTGCCAGCAGTTCGACCCGGACAGAACAGCCGGATGGCTACACCTTC. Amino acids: CASSSTRTEQPDGYTF.

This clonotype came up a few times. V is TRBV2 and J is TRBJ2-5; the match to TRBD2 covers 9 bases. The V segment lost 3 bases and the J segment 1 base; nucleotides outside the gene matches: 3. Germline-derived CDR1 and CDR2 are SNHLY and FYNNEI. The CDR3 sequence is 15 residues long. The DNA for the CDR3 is TGTGCCAGCAGTGATCCAGCGGGGGGCCAAGAGACCCAGTACTTC. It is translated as CASSDPAGGQETQYF.

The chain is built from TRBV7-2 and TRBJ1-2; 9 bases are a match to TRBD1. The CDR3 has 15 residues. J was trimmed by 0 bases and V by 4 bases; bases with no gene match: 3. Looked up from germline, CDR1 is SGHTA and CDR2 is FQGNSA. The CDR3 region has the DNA TGTGCCAGCAGCTCACAGGGGGCCGCTAACTATGGCTACACCTTC. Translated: CASSSQGAANYGYTF.

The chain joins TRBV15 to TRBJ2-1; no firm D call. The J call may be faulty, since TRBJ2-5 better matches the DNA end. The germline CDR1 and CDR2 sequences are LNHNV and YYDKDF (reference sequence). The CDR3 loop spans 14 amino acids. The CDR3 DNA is TGTGCCACCAGCAGCTGGCGAATGGAGGAGACCCAGTACTTC. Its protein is CATSSWRMEETQYF.

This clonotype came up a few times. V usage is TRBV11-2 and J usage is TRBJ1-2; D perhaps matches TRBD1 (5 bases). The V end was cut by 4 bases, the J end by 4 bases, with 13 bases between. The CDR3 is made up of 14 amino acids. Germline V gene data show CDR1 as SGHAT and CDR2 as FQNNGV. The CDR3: CASSSRDQGYGYTF. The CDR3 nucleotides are TGTGCCAGCAGCTCTAGGGACCAGGGCTATGGCTACACCTTC.

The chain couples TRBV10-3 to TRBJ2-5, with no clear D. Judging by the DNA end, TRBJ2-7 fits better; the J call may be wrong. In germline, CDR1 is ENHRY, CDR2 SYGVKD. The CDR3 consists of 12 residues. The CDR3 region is CAISEGSYEQYF. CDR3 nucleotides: TGTGCCATCAGTGAGGGTAGTTACGAGCAGTACTTC.

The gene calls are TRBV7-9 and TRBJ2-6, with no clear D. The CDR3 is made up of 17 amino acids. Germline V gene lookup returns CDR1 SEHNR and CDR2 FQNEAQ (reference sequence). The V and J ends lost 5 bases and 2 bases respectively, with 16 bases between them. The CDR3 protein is CASSPTGPTAGANVLTF. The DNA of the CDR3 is TGTGCCAGCAGCCCCACTGGACCAACGGCTGGGGCCAACGTCCTGACTTTC.

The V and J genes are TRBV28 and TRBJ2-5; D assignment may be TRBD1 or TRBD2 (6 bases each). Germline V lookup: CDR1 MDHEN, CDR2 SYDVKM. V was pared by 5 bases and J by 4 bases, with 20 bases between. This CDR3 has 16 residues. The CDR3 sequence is CASSRRGAGSGETQYF. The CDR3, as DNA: TGTGCCAGCAGTCGGAGGGGGGCCGGGTCAGGAGAGACCCAGTACTTC.

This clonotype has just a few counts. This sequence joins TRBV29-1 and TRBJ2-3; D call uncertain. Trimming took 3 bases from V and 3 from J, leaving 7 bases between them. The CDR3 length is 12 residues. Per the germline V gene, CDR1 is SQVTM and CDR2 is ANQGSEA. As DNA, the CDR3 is TGCAGCGTTGAGGAAACGACAGATACGCAGTATTTT. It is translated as CSVEETTDTQYF.

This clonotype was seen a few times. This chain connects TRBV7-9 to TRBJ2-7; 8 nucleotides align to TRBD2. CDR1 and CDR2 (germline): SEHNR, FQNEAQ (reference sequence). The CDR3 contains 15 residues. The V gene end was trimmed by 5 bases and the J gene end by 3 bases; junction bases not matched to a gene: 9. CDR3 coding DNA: TGTGCCAGCAGCCCAAGCGGGAGAGGAGGCTACGAGCAGTACTTC. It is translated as CASSPSGRGGYEQYF. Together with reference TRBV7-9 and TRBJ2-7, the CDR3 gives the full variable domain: DTGVSQNPRHKITKRGQNVTFRCDPISEHNRLYWYRQTLGQGPEFLTYFQNEAQLEKSRLLSDRFSAERPKGSFSTLEIQRTEQGDSAMYLCASSPSGRGGYEQYFGPGTRLTVT.

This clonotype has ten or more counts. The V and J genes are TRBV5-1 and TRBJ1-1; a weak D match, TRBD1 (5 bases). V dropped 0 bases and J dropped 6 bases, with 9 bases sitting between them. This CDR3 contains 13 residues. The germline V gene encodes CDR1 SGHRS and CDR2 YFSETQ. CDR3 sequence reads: CASSLVGAAEAFF. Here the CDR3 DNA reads TGCGCCAGCAGCTTGGTAGGGGCAGCTGAAGCTTTCTTT. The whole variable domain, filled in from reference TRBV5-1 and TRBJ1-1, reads KAGVTQTPRYLIKTRGQQVTLSCSPISGHRSVSWYQQTPGQGLQFLFEYFSETQRNKGNFPGRFSGRQFSNSRSEMNVSTLELGDSALYLCASSLVGAAEAFFGQGTRLTVV.

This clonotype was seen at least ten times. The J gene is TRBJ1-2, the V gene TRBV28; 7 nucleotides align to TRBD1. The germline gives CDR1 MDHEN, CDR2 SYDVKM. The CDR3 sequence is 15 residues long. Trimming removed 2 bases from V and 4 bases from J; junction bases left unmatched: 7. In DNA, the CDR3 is TGTGCCAGCAGTTTAAAGGGGGCGGAGGGCTATGGCTACACCTTC. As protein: CASSLKGAEGYGYTF.

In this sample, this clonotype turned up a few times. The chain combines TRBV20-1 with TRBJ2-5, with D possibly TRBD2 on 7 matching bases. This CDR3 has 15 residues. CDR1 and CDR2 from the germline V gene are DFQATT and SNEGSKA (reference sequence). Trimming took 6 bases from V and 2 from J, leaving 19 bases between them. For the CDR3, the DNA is TGCAGTGCGACCCCGGGCGGGGGCCCTCAAGAGACCCAGTACTTC. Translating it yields CSATPGGGPQETQYF.

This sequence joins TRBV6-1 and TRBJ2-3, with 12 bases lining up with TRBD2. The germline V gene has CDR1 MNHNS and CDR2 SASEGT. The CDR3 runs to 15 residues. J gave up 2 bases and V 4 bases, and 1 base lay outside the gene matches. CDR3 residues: CASSGLAGATDTQYF. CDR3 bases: TGTGCCAGCAGTGGACTAGCGGGAGCCACAGATACGCAGTATTTT.

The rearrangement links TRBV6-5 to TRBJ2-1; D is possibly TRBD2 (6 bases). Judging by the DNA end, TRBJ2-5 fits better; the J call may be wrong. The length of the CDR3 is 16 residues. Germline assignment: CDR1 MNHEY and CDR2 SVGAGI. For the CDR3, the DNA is TGTGCCAGCAGTTACAAGGAGGGACCCTTTAAGGAGACCCAGTACTTC. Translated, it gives CASSYKEGPFKETQYF.